These 18 T cell receptor beta chains were sequenced from one sample in a study of T cell responses to AZD1222 COVID-19 vaccine. The assay was immunoSEQ multiplex PCR, and TCRdb's table has in-frame clones only and misses some. The table shows fewer than 200,000 clones, with about 90% occurring only once. The sample was peripheral blood, taken on day 0 of AZD1222 vaccination. The receptors here all came from an adult in good health.

The chain carries TRBV7-2 and TRBJ2-3, with D hard to call. V lost 3 bases and J lost 0, with 13 bases in between. This CDR3 is built from 16 residues. Germline CDR1 is SGHTA and CDR2 is FQGNSA. The CDR3 reads CASSLRRASSTDTQYF. The CDR3 DNA reads as TGTGCCAGCAGCTTGAGACGGGCCTCTAGCACAGATACGCAGTATTTT. Using reference TRBV7-2 and TRBJ2-3 for the parts outside the CDR3, the full variable domain is GAGVSQSPSNKVTEKGKDVELRCDPISGHTALYWYRQSLGQGLEFLIYFQGNSAPDKSGLPSDRFSAERTGGSVSTLTIQRTQQEDSAVYLCASSLRRASSTDTQYFGPGTRLTVL.

V gene TRBV27 combines with J gene TRBJ2-7; the D is unclear. The CDR3 totals 14 residues. Trimming removed 5 bases from V and 4 bases from J, with 15 bases in between. Germline V gives CDR1 MNHEY, CDR2 SMNVEV (reference sequence). CDR3 protein: CASSPYSDNYEQYF. The CDR3, as DNA: TGTGCCAGCAGTCCCTACTCCGACAATTACGAGCAGTACTTC.

The CDR3 DNA reads TGTGCCAGCAGCTATGGACAGGGCTTTAATTCACCCCTCCACTTT. Its translation: CASSYGQGFNSPLHF. The chain is built from TRBV5-5 and TRBJ1-6; 8 bases match TRBD1. V trimming: 3 bases; J trimming: 6 bases; junction bases outside the gene matches: 5. The CDR3 runs 15 residues. CDR1 is SGHKS and CDR2 is YYEKEE in the germline V gene (reference sequence).

Regarding this clone: Other nucleotide sequences in the sample specify the same CDR3. The chain has TRBV15 and TRBJ1-4, with D unclear. Trimming pared 3 bases from V and 0 bases from J, leaving 5 bases between. The germline gives CDR1 LNHNV, CDR2 YYDKDF (reference sequence). The CDR3 extends over 14 amino acids. This chain's CDR3 is CATSRVSTNEKLFF. The CDR3 region has the DNA TGTGCCACCAGCAGGGTCTCAACTAATGAAAAACTGTTTTTT.

The chain uses TRBV28 and TRBJ1-5; no clear D gene. From germline, CDR1 is MDHEN and CDR2 SYDVKM. CDR3 length: 14 amino acids. Trimming took off 7 bases at V and 0 bases at J, with 10 bases between the two ends. DNA for the CDR3: TGTGCCAGCAAACGGGGAGGTAGCAATCAGCCCCAGCATTTT. This sequence encodes CASKRGGSNQPQHF.

J is TRBJ2-3 and V is TRBV5-1, with D perhaps TRBD1 or TRBD2 (5 bases each). CDR3 length equals 15 residues. V was cut by 0 bases and J by 2 bases, with 10 bases left in between. Germline V CDR1 and CDR2: SGHRS, YFSETQ. The CDR3 region has the DNA TGCGCCAGCAGCTTGGGAGGGGACCACACAGATACGCAGTATTTT. Translated: CASSLGGDHTDTQYF.

The V and J genes are TRBV4-1 and TRBJ1-1; possibly TRBD1 for D (5 bases). With 1 base removed from V and 11 bases from J, the gap between germline ends came to 20 bases. Germline lookup yields CDR1 MGHRA and CDR2 YSYEKL. The CDR3 extends over 15 amino acids. Here the CDR3 DNA reads TGCGCCAGCAGCCAAGCGGGACGCCGGGACTTGTGGGCTTTCTTT. Translating it yields CASSQAGRRDLWAFF.

V is TRBV28 and J is TRBJ1-1; no definite D call. V was shortened by 7 bases and J by 0 bases, with 12 bases between the two germline ends. The germline V gene encodes CDR1 MDHEN and CDR2 SYDVKM. The CDR3 covers 14 residues. This CDR3 reads CASNLRPVNTEAFF. CDR3 DNA sequence: TGTGCCAGCAACCTGAGGCCGGTGAACACTGAAGCTTTCTTT.

The count of this clone is one. The chain is built from TRBV7-2 and TRBJ2-7, with 10 bases aligning to TRBD1. V lost 5 bases, J lost 5 bases, and 9 bases stayed unmatched. CDR3 length: 15 residues. CDR1 is SGHTA and CDR2 is FQGNSA in the germline V gene. CDR3 sequence: CASSSRDRGINEQYF. CDR3 coding DNA: TGTGCCAGCAGCAGCCGGGACAGGGGTATCAACGAGCAGTACTTC.

This chain joins TRBV15 and TRBJ1-4; the D gene is possibly TRBD1 (5 bases). The CDR3 extends over 15 amino acids. Trimming removed 6 bases from V and 7 bases from J, with 18 bases in between. Germline lookup yields CDR1 LNHNV and CDR2 YYDKDF (reference sequence). The CDR3 reads CATRAGRAGGEKLFF. The CDR3 bases are TGTGCCACCAGAGCCGGCAGGGCCGGAGGTGAAAAACTGTTTTTT.

This chain connects TRBV30 to TRBJ2-1, with D perhaps being TRBD1 or TRBD2 (5 bases each). From germline, CDR1 is GTSNPN and CDR2 SVGIG (reference sequence). The CDR3 is 14 amino acids. The V gene lost 2 bases and the J gene lost 10 bases, with 18 bases spanning the gap. This CDR3 is CAWSPPGPQMEQFF. The DNA of the CDR3 is TGTGCCTGGAGTCCACCGGGACCCCAAATGGAGCAGTTCTTC.

The chain combines TRBV28 with TRBJ1-1; no clear D. Per germline, CDR1 MDHEN and CDR2 SYDVKM. The CDR3 consists of 13 residues. V was cut by 5 bases and J by 7 bases, with 14 bases left in between. CDR3 sequence (DNA): TGTGCCAGCAGTCCATCGCTCGGGTTTGAAGCTTTCTTT. As protein: CASSPSLGFEAFF.

The chain is built from TRBV28 and TRBJ2-2; the match to TRBD1 covers 8 bases. V lost 4 bases to trimming and J lost 2 bases; unmatched junction nucleotides: 6. Germline V gene sequence: CDR1 MDHEN, CDR2 SYDVKM. This CDR3 region has 16 residues. CDR3 residues: CASSSTGATNTGELFF. DNA of the CDR3: TGTGCCAGCAGTTCGACAGGGGCAACCAACACCGGGGAGCTGTTTTTT.

This chain links TRBV15 with TRBJ1-5, with D tentatively TRBD1 (6 bases). Germline V gene sequence: CDR1 LNHNV, CDR2 YYDKDF (reference sequence). The CDR3 consists of 17 residues. V dropped 0 bases and J dropped 10 bases, with 22 bases sitting between them. The chain's CDR3 is CATSRDKEGGALGPQHF. DNA for the CDR3: TGTGCCACCAGCAGAGATAAGGAAGGGGGGGCGCTTGGACCCCAGCATTTT.

The gene calls are TRBV28 and TRBJ2-3; 15 bases map to TRBD2. The trim removed 4 bases at V and 6 bases at J, leaving 11 bases unmatched. The CDR3 extends over 18 amino acids. Germline-derived CDR1 and CDR2 are MDHEN and SYDVKM. The CDR3 region is CASSSRTSGRGLFDTQYF. In DNA, the CDR3 is TGTGCCAGCAGTTCTAGGACTAGCGGGAGGGGCCTCTTCGATACGCAGTATTTT.

CDR3 amino acids: CASSPNRRVGDTQYF. The CDR3 DNA sequence: TGTGCCAGCTCCCCGAACAGGAGGGTTGGAGATACGCAGTATTTT. The V gene is TRBV18, the J gene TRBJ2-3; a possible D gene is TRBD2 (6 bases). The CDR3 length is 15 residues. V gave up 6 bases and J gave up 5 bases, with 18 bases separating them. Germline-derived CDR1 and CDR2 are KGHSH and LQKENI.

The chain couples TRBV28 to TRBJ1-5, with TRBD1 identical over 8 bases. The junction had 10 bases not matched to a gene; V was cut back by 6 bases and J by 6 bases. The CDR3 covers 15 residues. CDR1 and CDR2 (germline): MDHEN, SYDVKM. The DNA for the CDR3 is TGTGCCAGCAGCAGCGGACAGGGAATGATTCAGCCCCAGCATTTT. It codes for CASSSGQGMIQPQHF.

This chain connects TRBV20-1 to TRBJ2-5; D is unresolved. The ends were cut back, 3 bases at V and 4 bases at J, with 9 bases in the middle. This CDR3 has 12 amino acids. Germline V CDR1 and CDR2: DFQATT, SNEGSKA (reference sequence). The CDR3 bases are TGCAGTGCTAGTCCCTTAACAGAGACCCAGTACTTC. Its protein is CSASPLTETQYF.